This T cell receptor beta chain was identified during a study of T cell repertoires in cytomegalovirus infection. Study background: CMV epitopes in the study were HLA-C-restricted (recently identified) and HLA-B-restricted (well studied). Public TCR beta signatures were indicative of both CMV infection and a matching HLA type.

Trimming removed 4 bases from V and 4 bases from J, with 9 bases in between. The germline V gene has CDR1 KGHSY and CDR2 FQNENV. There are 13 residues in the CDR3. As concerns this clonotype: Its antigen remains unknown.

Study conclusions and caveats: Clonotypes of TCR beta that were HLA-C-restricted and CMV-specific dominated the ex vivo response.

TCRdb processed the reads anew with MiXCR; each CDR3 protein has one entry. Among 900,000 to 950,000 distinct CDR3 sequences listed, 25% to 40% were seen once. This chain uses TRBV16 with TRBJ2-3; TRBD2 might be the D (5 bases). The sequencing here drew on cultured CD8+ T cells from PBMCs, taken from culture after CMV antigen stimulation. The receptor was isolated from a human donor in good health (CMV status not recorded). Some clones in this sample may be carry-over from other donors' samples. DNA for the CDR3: TGTGCCAGCAGCCGGACTCAGCCAGATACGCAGTATTTT. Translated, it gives CASSRTQPDTQYF.